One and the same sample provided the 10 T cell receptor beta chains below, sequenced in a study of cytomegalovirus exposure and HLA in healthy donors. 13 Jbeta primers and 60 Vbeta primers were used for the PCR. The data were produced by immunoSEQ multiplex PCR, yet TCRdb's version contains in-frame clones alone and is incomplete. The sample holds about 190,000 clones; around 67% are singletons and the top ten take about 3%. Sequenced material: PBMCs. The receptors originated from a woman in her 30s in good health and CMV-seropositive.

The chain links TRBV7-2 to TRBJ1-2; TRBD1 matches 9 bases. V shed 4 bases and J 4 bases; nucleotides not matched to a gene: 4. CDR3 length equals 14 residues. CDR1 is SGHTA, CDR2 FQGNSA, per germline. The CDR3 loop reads CASSSGTGTYGYTF. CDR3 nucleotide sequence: TGTGCCAGCAGCTCCGGGACAGGGACCTATGGCTACACCTTC.

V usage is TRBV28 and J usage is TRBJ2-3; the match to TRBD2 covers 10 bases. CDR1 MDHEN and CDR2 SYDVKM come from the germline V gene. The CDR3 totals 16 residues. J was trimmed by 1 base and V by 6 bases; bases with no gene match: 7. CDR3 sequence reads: CASRRASGSRTDTQYF. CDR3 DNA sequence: TGTGCCAGCAGACGGGCTAGCGGGAGTCGCACAGATACGCAGTATTTT.

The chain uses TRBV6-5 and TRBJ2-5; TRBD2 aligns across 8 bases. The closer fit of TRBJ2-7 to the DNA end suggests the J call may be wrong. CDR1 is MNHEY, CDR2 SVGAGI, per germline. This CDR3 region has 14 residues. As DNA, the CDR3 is TGTGCCAGCACCTCTCCGGGAGGGCACTACGAGCAGTACTTC. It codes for CASTSPGGHYEQYF.

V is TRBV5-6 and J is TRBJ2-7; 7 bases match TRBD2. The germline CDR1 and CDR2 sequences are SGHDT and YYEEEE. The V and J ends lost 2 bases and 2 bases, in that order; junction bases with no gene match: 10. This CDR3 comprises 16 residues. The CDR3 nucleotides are TGTGCCAGCAGCTTAAGACTAGCTATGAATACCTACGAGCAGTACTTC. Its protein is CASSLRLAMNTYEQYF.

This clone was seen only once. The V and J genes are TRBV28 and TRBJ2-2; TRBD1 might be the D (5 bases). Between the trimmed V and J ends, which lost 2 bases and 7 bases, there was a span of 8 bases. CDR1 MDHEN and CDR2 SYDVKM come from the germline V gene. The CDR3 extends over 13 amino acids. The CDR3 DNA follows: TGTGCCAGCAGTTTACAGACAGTCGGGGAGCTGTTTTTT. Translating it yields CASSLQTVGELFF.

CDR3 protein: CASSPRQGAYEQYF. The DNA for the CDR3 is TGTGCCAGCAGCCCGCGACAGGGGGCCTACGAGCAGTACTTC. This chain uses TRBV7-9 with TRBJ2-7; 9 positions match TRBD1. The germline CDR1 and CDR2 sequences are SEHNR and FQNEAQ (reference sequence). The CDR3 contains 14 residues. J lost 2 bases, V lost 5 bases, and 4 bases had no gene match.

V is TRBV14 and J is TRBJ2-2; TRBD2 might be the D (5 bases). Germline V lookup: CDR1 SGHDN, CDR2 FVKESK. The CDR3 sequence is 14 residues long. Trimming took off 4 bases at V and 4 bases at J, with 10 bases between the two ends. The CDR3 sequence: CASSLGGTTGELFF. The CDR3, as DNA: TGTGCCAGCAGCCTAGGAGGTACCACCGGGGAGCTGTTTTTT. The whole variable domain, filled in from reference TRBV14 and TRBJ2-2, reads EAGVTQFPSHSVIEKGQTVTLRCDPISGHDNLYWYRRVMGKEIKFLLHFVKESKQDESGMPNNRFLAERTGGTYSTLKVQPAELEDSGVYFCASSLGGTTGELFFGEGSRLTVL.

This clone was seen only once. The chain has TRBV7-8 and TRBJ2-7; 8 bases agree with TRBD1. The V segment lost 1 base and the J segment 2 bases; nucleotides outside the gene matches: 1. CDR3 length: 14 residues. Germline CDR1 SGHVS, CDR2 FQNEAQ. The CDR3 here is CASSLGGQAYEQYF. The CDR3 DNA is TGTGCCAGCAGCTTAGGGGGACAGGCCTACGAGCAGTACTTC.

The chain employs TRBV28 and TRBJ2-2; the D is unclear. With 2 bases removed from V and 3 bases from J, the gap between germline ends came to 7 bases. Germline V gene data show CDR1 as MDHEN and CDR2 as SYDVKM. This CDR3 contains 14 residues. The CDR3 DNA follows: TGTGCCAGCAGTTTAGGCGGTTACACCGGGGAGCTGTTTTTT. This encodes CASSLGGYTGELFF.

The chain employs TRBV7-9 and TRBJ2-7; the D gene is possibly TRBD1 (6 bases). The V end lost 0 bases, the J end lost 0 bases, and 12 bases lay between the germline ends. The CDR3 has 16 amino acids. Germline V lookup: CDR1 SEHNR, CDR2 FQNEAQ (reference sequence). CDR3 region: CASSLAGRGSSYEQYF. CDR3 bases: TGTGCCAGCAGCTTAGCAGGCAGGGGTAGCTCCTACGAGCAGTACTTC.